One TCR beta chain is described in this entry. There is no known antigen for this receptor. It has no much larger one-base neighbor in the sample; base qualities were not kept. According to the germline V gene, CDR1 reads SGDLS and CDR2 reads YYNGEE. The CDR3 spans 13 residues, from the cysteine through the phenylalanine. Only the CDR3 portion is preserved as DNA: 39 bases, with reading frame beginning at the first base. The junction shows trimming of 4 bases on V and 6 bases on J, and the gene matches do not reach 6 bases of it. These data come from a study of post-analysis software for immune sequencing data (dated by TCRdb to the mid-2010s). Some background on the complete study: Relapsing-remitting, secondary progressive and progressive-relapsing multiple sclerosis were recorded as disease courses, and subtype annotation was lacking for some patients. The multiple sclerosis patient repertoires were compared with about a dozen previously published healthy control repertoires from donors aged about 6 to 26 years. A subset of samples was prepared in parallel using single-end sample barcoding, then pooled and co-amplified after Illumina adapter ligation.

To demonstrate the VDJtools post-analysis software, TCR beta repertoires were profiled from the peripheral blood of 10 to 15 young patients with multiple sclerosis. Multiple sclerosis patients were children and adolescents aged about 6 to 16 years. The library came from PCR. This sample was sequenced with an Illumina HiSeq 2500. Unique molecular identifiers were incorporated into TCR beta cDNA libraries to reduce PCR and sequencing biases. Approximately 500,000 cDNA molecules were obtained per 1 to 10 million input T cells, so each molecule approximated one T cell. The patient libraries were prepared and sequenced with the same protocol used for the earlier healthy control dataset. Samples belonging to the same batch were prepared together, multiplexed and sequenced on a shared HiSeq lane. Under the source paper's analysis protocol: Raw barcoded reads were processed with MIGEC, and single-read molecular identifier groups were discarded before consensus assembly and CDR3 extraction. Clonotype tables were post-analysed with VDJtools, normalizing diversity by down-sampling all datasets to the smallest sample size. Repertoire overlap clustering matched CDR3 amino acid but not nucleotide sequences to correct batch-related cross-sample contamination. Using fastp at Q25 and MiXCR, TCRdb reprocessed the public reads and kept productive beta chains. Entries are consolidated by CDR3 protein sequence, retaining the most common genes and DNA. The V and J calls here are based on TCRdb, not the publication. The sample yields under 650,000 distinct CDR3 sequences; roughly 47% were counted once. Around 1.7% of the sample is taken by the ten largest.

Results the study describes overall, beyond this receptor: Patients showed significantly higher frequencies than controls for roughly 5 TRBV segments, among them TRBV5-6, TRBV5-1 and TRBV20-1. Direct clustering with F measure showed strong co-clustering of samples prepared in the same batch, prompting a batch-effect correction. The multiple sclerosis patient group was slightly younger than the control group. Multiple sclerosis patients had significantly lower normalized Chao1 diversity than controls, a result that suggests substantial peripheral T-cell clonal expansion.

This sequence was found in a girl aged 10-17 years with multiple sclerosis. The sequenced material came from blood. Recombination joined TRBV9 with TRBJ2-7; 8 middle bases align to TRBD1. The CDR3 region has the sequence CASSPRTGIEQYF. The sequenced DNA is TGTGCCAGCAGCCCCAGGACAGGGATCGAGCAGTACTTC.